Each of the 6 T cell receptor beta chains below was sequenced from the same sample in a study of OX40 agonist ivuxolimab in advanced cancers. Assay used: immunoSEQ multiplex PCR; TCRdb lists only in-frame clones, some missing. Here the sample spans some 11,000 clones, 65% to 80% being singletons. The sample in question was CD4+ or CD8+ T cells sorted from blood, obtained in a trial of the OX40 agonist ivuxolimab. The receptors here all came from an adult with an advanced solid tumor such as melanoma, head and neck, liver or kidney cancer.

The rearrangement uses TRBV4-1 and TRBJ2-2, with a weak D call TRBD1 (5 bases). The germline V and J ends were trimmed by 1 base and 5 bases, with 20 bases remaining between them. The length of the CDR3 is 18 residues. CDR1 and CDR2 from the germline V gene are MGHRA and YSYEKL. DNA of the CDR3: TGCGCCAGCAGCCAAGTTCTAGGGGCCCCGCTTCGGACCGGGGAGCTGTTTTTT. Amino acids: CASSQVLGAPLRTGELFF.

This chain joins TRBV2 and TRBJ2-1; either TRBD1 or TRBD2 may fit D (6 bases each). Germline CDR1 is SNHLY and CDR2 is FYNNEI. The CDR3 is 16 amino acids. V gave up 7 bases and J gave up 4 bases, with 20 bases separating them. The chain's CDR3 is CASTEGGLVGYNEQFF. The CDR3 DNA reads as TGTGCCAGCACTGAGGGGGGCTTAGTCGGATACAATGAGCAGTTCTTC.

This chain uses TRBV4-3 with TRBJ2-3; possibly TRBD2 for D (5 bases). V was pared by 0 bases and J by 8 bases, with 12 bases between. The CDR3 contains 14 residues. The germline CDR1 and CDR2 sequences are LGHNA and YSLEER. Here the CDR3 DNA reads TGCGCCAGCAGCCAAGATTCCCGGGGAAGTACGCAGTATTTT. This translates into CASSQDSRGSTQYF.

The V call is TRBV11-2, the J call TRBJ2-3; perhaps TRBD1 as D (5 bases). The CDR3 totals 15 residues. CDR1 is SGHAT, CDR2 FQNNGV, per germline. Trimming took 1 base from V and 4 from J, leaving 12 bases between them. Here the CDR3 DNA reads TGTGCCAGCAGCTTAGTGCAGGGTCCCCCAGATACGCAGTATTTT. Protein product: CASSLVQGPPDTQYF.

The rearrangement uses TRBV29-1 and TRBJ2-7; 8 positions match TRBD1. The CDR3 extends over 13 amino acids. Germline V CDR1 and CDR2: SQVTM, ANQGSEA. The ends lost 3 bases at V and 3 bases at J; junction bases unmatched: 4. The CDR3 coding sequence is TGCAGCGTTGATGTAGGACAGGGCTACGAGCAGTACTTC. Protein: CSVDVGQGYEQYF.

The genes are TRBV9 and TRBJ2-2; D might be TRBD1 (5 bases). The CDR3 spans 15 residues. Looked up from germline, CDR1 is SGDLS and CDR2 is YYNGEE. The ends were cut back, 0 bases at V and 6 bases at J, with 12 bases in the middle. CDR3 region: CASSVDPGWSGELFF. The CDR3 bases are TGTGCCAGCAGCGTAGACCCAGGGTGGTCCGGGGAGCTGTTTTTT.